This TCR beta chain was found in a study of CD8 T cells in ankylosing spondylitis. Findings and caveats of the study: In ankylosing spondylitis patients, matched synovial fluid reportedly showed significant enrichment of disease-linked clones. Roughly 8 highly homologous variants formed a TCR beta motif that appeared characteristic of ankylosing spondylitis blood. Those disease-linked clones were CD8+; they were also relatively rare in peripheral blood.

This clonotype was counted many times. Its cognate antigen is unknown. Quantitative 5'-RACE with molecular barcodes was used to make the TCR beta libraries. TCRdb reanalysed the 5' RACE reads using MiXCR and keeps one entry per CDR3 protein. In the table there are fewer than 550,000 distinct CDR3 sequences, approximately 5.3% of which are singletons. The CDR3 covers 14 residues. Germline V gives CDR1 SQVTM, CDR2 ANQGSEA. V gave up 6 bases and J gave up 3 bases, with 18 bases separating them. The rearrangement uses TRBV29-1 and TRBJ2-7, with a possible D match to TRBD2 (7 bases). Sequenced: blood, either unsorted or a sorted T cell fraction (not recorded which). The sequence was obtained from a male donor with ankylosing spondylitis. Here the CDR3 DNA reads TGCAGCGTCCTCCCGGGGGGCCCCTTCTACGAGCAGTACTTC. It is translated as CSVLPGGPFYEQYF.